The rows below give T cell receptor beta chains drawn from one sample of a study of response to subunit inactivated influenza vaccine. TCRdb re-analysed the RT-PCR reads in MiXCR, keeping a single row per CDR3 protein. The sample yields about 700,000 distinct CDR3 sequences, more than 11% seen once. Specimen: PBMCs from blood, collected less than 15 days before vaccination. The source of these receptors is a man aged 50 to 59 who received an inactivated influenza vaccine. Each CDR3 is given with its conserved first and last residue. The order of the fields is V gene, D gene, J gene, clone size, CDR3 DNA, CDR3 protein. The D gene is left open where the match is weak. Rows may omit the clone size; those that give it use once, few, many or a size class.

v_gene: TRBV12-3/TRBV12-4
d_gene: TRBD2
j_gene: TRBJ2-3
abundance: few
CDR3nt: TGTGCCAGCAGTTCGGAAACTGTAGCGGGAGGGGGCACAGATACGCAGTATTTT
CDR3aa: CASSSETVAGGGTDTQYF

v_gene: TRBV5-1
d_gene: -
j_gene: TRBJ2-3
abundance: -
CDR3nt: TGCGCCAGCGGAGCCCTAAAGAGCACAGATACGCAGTATTTT
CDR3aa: CASGALKSTDTQYF

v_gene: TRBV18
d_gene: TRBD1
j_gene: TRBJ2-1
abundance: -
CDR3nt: TGTGCCAGCTCACCGGGACAGGGGGTCAACAATGAGCAGTTCTTC
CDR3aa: CASSPGQGVNNEQFF

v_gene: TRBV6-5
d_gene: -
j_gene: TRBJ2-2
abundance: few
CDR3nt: TGTGCCAGCAGTTACGGGGGGGACAGAACCGGGGAGCTGTTTTTT
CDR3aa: CASSYGGDRTGELFF

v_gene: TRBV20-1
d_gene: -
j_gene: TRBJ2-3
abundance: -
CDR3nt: TGCAGTGCTAGACTTTCTACTAGCACAGATACGCAGTATTTT
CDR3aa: CSARLSTSTDTQYF

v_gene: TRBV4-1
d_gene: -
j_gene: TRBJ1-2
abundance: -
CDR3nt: TGCGCCAGCAGCCAAGATACGGGCTCAAACTATGGCTACACCTTC
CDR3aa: CASSQDTGSNYGYTF

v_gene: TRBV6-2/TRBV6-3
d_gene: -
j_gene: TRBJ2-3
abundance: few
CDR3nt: TGTGCCAGCAGTTTCCGCGCCCGGTTGGAGCACACAGATACGCAGTATTTT
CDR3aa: CASSFRARLEHTDTQYF

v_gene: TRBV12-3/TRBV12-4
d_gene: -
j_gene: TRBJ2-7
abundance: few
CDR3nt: TGTGCCAGCAGTCCCTCTCGGGCAGTGAGATACGAGCAGTACTTC
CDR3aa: CASSPSRAVRYEQYF

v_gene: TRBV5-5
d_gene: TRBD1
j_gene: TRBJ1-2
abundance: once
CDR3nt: TGTGCCAGCAGCGTTGACAGGGGTTTGAGTGGCTACACCTTC
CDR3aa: CASSVDRGLSGYTF

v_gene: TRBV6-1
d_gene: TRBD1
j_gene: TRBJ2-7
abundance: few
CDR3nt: TGTGCCAGCAGCTTTCGGGACAGGGGAACCTACGAGCAGTACTTC
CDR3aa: CASSFRDRGTYEQYF

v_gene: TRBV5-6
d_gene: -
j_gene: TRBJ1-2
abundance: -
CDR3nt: TGTGCCAGCAGCCTTGATTTGGGGTCTGTCTATGGCTACACCTTC
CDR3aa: CASSLDLGSVYGYTF

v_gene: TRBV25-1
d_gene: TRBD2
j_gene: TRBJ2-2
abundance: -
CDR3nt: TGTGCCAGCAGTGAAATAGCGGGGGCCAACACCGGGGAGCTGTTTTTT
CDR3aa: CASSEIAGANTGELFF

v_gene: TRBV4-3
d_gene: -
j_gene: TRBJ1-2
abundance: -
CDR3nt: TGCGCCAGCAGCCAAGATCGGGGATCTCACTATGGCTACACCTTC
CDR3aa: CASSQDRGSHYGYTF

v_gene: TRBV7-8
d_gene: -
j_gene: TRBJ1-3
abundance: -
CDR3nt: TGTGCCAGCAGCTTAGTGGGGTCGGATTCTGGAAACACCATATATTTT
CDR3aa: CASSLVGSDSGNTIYF

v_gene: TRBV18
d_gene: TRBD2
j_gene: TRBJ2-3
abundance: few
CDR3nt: TGTGCCAGCTCACCAGGACTAGCGGGGGCCACTACGCAGTATTTT
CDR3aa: CASSPGLAGATTQYF

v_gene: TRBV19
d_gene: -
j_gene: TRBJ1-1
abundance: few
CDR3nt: TGTGCCAGTAGTCTCACATGGAACACTGAAGCTTTCTTT
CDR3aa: CASSLTWNTEAFF

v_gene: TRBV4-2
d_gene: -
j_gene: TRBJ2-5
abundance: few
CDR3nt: TGTGCCAGCAGCCAAGAGGCCAGAGAGACCCAGTACTTC
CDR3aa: CASSQEARETQYF

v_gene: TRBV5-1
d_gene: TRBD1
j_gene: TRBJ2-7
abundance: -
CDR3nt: TGCGCCAGCAGCTTGGCGGGGACAGGGGGATCCTACGAGCAGTACTTC
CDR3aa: CASSLAGTGGSYEQYF

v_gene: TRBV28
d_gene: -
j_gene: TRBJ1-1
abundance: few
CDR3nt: TGTGCCAGCAGTTTGCAGGGGATTTCCCGAGCAGCTTTCTTT
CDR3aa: CASSLQGISRAAFF

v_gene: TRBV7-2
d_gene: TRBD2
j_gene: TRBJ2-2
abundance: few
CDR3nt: TGTGCCAGCAGAGTAGCGGGAGCCGGCACCGGGGAGCTGTTTTTT
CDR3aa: CASRVAGAGTGELFF

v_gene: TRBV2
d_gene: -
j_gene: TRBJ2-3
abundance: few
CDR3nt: TGTGCCAGCTTTCAGGGGATAGAGGGTACGCAGTATTTT
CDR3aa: CASFQGIEGTQYF

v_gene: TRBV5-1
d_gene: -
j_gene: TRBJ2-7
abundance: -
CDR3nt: TGCGCCAGCCGGGACAAGCCTTCGTCTCCCCCCCTCGAGGAGCAGTACTTC
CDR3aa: CASRDKPSSPPLEEQYF

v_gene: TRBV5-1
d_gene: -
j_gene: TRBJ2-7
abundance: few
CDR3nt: TGCGCCAGCAGAGGAAATCCCTACGAGCAGTACTTC
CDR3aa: CASRGNPYEQYF

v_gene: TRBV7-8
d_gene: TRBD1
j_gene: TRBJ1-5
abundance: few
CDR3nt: TGTGCCAGCAGCTTAAGACAGGGGGAAGTGGGTCAGCCCCAGCATTTT
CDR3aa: CASSLRQGEVGQPQHF

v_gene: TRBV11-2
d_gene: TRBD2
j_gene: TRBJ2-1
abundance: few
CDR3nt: TGTGCCAGCAGCTTGCGGTTAGGCGGGGGGGCTCTTGGTGAGCAGTTCTTC
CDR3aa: CASSLRLGGGALGEQFF

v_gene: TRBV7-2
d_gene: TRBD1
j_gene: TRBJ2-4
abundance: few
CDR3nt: TGTGCCAGCAGCTACAGACAGGGGGCCAAAAACATTCAGTACTTC
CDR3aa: CASSYRQGAKNIQYF

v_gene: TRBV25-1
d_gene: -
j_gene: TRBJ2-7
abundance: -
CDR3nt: TGTGCCAGCAGTGAATCCTCTTCCTACGAGCAGTACTTC
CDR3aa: CASSESSSYEQYF

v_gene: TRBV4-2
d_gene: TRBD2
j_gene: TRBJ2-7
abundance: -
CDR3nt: TGTGCCAGCAGCGTTGGGGAGGGTGCCGTAGGCTACGAGCAGTACTTC
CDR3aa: CASSVGEGAVGYEQYF

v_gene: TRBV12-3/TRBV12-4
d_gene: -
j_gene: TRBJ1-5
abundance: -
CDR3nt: TGTGCCAGCAGTCCGTTTACGCAGAGCAATCAGCCCCAGCATTTT
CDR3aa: CASSPFTQSNQPQHF

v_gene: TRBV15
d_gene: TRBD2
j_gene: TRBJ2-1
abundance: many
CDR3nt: TGTGCCACCAGCAGCCCGACTAGCCCGGTTTACAATGAGCAGTTCTTC
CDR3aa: CATSSPTSPVYNEQFF

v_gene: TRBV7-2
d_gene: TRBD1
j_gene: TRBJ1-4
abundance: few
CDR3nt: TGTGCCAGCAGCACCCCTCAGGGACAGACGGGCGAAAAACTGTTTTTT
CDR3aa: CASSTPQGQTGEKLFF

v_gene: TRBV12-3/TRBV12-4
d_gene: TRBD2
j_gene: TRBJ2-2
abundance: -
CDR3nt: TGTGCCAGCAGTAAGGGGACTAGCTTCGCCGGGGAGCTGTTTTTT
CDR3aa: CASSKGTSFAGELFF

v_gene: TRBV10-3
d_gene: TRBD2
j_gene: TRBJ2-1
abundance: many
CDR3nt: TGTGCCATCAGTGACAGGACTAGCGGGAGGTACAATGAGCAGTTCTTC
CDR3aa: CAISDRTSGRYNEQFF

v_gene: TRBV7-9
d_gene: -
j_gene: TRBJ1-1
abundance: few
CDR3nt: TGTGCCAGCAGCTTTAGGAGAAACACTGAAGCTTTCTTT
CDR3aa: CASSFRRNTEAFF

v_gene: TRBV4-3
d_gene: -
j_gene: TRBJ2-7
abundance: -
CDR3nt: TGCGCCAGCAGCCAAGATGAAACAGCGTTGTCCTACGAGCAGTACTTC
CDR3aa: CASSQDETALSYEQYF

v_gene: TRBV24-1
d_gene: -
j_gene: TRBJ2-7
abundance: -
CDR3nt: TGTGCCACCAGTGATATAGGGGGACCCCCGTACTTC
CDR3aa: CATSDIGGPPYF

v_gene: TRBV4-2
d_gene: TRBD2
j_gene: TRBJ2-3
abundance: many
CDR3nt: TGTGCCAGCAGCCAGGGACTAGCGGGAGATACGCAGTATTTT
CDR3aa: CASSQGLAGDTQYF

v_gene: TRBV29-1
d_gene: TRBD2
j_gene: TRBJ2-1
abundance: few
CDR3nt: TGCAGCGCCCGGGGTTCGGGACTAGCGGGATTGTACAATGAGCAGTTCTTC
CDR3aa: CSARGSGLAGLYNEQFF

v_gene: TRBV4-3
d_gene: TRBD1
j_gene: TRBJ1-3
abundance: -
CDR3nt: TGCGCCAGCAGCCAGCAAGGGACAGCCAACTCTGGAAACACCATATATTTT
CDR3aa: CASSQQGTANSGNTIYF

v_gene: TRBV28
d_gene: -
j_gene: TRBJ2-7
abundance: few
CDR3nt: TGTGCCAGCACCTCAAATCCCGCGGGACCCTCCTACGAGCAGTACTTC
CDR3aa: CASTSNPAGPSYEQYF

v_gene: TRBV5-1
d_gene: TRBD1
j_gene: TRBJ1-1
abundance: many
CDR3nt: TGCGCCAGCAGCTTGGGTCCGGGACAGGGGACTGAAGCTTTCTTT
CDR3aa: CASSLGPGQGTEAFF

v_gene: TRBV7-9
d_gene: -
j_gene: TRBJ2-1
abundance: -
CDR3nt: TGTGCCAGCAGCTTAGCGGCCGGGCTACACAATGAGCAGTTCTTC
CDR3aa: CASSLAAGLHNEQFF

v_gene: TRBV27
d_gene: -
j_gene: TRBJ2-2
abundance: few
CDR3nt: TGTGCCACCGGCGGACTAACGAACACCGGGGAGCTGTTTTTT
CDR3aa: CATGGLTNTGELFF

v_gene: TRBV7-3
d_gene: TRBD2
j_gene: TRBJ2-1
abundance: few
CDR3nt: TGTGCCAGCAGCCTGACTAGCTACGAGCAGTTCTTC
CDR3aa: CASSLTSYEQFF

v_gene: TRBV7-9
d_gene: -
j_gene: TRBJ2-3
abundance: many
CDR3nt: TGTGCCAGCAGCTTTGGTGGGGCTAGCACAGATACGCAGTATTTT
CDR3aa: CASSFGGASTDTQYF

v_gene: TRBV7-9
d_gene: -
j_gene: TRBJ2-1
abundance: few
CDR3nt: TGTGCCAGCAGCTTAGCGGGGACCCCTCGGGGTGAGCAGTTCTTC
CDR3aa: CASSLAGTPRGEQFF

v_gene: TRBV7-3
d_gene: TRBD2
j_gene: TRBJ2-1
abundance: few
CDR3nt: TGTGCCAGCAGCCCCCACGGACTAGCGGGAGGGGCTGAGCAGTTCTTC
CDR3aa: CASSPHGLAGGAEQFF

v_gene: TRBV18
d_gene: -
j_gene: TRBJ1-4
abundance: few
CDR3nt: TGTGCCAGCTCACCTAGGAATGAAAAACTGTTTTTT
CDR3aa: CASSPRNEKLFF

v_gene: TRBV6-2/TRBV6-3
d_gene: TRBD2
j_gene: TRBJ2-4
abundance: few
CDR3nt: TGTGCCAGCAGCGCGGGGGGCCTAGCCAAAAACATTCAGTACTTC
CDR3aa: CASSAGGLAKNIQYF

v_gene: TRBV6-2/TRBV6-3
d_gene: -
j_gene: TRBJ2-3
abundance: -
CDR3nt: TGTGCCAGCCGTCCCGCCGGCGCCACAGATACGCAGTATTTT
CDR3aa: CASRPAGATDTQYF

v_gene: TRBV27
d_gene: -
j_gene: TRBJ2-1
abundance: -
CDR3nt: TGTGCCAGCAGTTTATCGATAGGAGGGAATGAGCAGTTCTTC
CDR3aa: CASSLSIGGNEQFF

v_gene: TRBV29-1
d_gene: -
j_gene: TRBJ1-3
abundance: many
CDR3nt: TGCAGCGTTGAAGACGGGGAGTCGGTTAGGGACACCATATATTTT
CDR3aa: CSVEDGESVRDTIYF

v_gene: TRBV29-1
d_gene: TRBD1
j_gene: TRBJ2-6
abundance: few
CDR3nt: TGCAGCGTTGAGGGTCCGGGACAGGGGTCAAACTCTGGGGCCAACGTCCTGACTTTC
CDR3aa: CSVEGPGQGSNSGANVLTF